Presented here are 18 T cell receptor beta chains from one specimen sequenced in a study of blood T cell repertoires in COVID-19. Some clones are missing from TCRdb's copy, which holds only in-frame ones; the method was immunoSEQ multiplex PCR. The data show 250,000 to 350,000 clones, 70% to 90% seen once. Sequenced: PBMCs or T cells enriched from blood (not recorded which). All receptors come from a woman younger than 45 who had recovered from COVID-19.

This clone was detected only a few times. This sequence joins TRBV5-1 and TRBJ1-2, with D possibly TRBD1 on 6 matching bases. V lost 6 bases and J 5 bases, leaving 26 bases between the germline ends. The germline V gene has CDR1 SGHRS and CDR2 YFSETQ. The CDR3 totals 17 residues. The CDR3 coding sequence is TGCGCCAGCACCCAGACGGGACACCGCGGAGTTTTATATGGCTACACCTTC. Its protein is CASTQTGHRGVLYGYTF.

The gene calls are TRBV27 and TRBJ1-1; 9 bases are shared with TRBD1. CDR1 MNHEY and CDR2 SMNVEV come from the germline V gene (reference sequence). J gave up 1 base and V 6 bases, and 3 bases lay outside the gene matches. CDR3 length equals 14 residues. The CDR3 is CASRPGQGNTEAFF. The CDR3 nucleotides read TGTGCCAGCAGGCCGGGACAGGGGAACACTGAAGCTTTCTTT.

CDR3 protein: CSVGGGNNSPLHF. As DNA, the CDR3 is TGCAGCGTTGGGGGAGGGAATAATTCACCCCTCCACTTT. This chain uses TRBV29-1 with TRBJ1-6; D is unresolved. This CDR3 is built from 13 residues. The ends were cut back, 4 bases at V and 5 bases at J, with 9 bases in the middle. Germline V gene sequence: CDR1 SQVTM, CDR2 ANQGSEA.

The table lists this clone with a few counts. This chain uses TRBV30 with TRBJ1-2, with D perhaps matching TRBD1 (6 bases). Germline CDR1 reads GTSNPN; CDR2 reads SVGIG (reference sequence). The CDR3 runs 13 residues. Deletions cut 4 bases from V and 8 bases from J, with 17 bases between. This CDR3 reads CAWTEGGGRGYTF. The CDR3 coding sequence is TGTGCCTGGACTGAGGGTGGGGGCCGGGGCTACACCTTC.

V gene TRBV11-1 combines with J gene TRBJ2-1; 7 nucleotides align to TRBD2. CDR3 length: 16 residues. The V and J ends lost 1 base and 3 bases, in that order; junction bases with no gene match: 6. Per the germline V gene, CDR1 is SGHAT and CDR2 is FQDESV (reference sequence). The CDR3 bases are TGTGCCAGCAGCTTAGATTTTAGCGGGCACTACAATGAGCAGTTCTTC. Encoded protein: CASSLDFSGHYNEQFF.

J is TRBJ1-2 and V is TRBV27; 11 nucleotides match TRBD1. This CDR3 region has 16 residues. The germline V gene has CDR1 MNHEY and CDR2 SMNVEV (reference sequence). Unmatched junction bases numbered 8, after V lost 5 bases and J lost 3 bases. The CDR3: CASSPGSGQGDYGYTF. The DNA for the CDR3 is TGTGCCAGCAGTCCGGGCTCGGGACAGGGGGACTATGGCTACACCTTC.

The chain employs TRBV5-1 and TRBJ2-3; TRBD2 matches 13 bases. With V trimmed by 2 bases and J by 6 bases, 6 bases remained unmatched. Germline CDR1 is SGHRS and CDR2 is YFSETQ. CDR3 size: 16 residues. Here the CDR3 reads CASSLTSGGAADTQYF. Written as DNA, the CDR3 is TGCGCCAGCAGCTTAACTAGCGGGGGGGCGGCGGATACGCAGTATTTT.

The rearrangement joins TRBV12-3 or TRBV12-4 to TRBJ2-2; tentative D call: TRBD2 (6 bases). CDR3 size: 13 residues. V lost 3 bases and J lost 6, with 8 bases in between. CDR3 protein: CASSFAGPGELFF. The CDR3 bases are TGTGCCAGCAGTTTCGCGGGGCCCGGGGAGCTGTTTTTT.

This chain joins TRBV30 and TRBJ1-6, with 7 bases identical to TRBD1. V shed 0 bases, J shed 10 bases, and the junction held 6 bases outside the gene matches. This CDR3 has 14 residues. From germline, CDR1 is GTSNPN and CDR2 SVGIG (reference sequence). CDR3 DNA: TGTGCCTGGAGTGTCCGACGGGACAGATCACCCCTCCACTTT. Its protein product is CAWSVRRDRSPLHF.

The chain employs TRBV30 and TRBJ1-3, with D hard to call. Germline V gene lookup returns CDR1 GTSNPN and CDR2 SVGIG (reference sequence). This CDR3 has 14 amino acids. With 3 bases removed from V and 0 bases from J, the gap between germline ends came to 9 bases. The CDR3 sequence is CAWSTTFSGNTIYF. As DNA, the CDR3 is TGTGCCTGGAGCACAACGTTCTCTGGAAACACCATATATTTT.

This rearrangement joins TRBV5-4 to TRBJ1-1, with TRBD1 matching 8 bases. Germline CDR1 and CDR2: SGHNT and YYREEE (reference sequence). CDR3 length equals 15 residues. Germline trimming cut 5 bases from V and 2 bases from J; bases unmatched to any gene: 8. CDR3 bases: TGTGCCAGCAGTCATAAGACAGGGGTAAACACTGAAGCTTTCTTT. Protein: CASSHKTGVNTEAFF.

In its sample, this clone was seen once. This chain's CDR3 is CASSYSSTFNEKLFF. The CDR3 DNA follows: TGTGCCAGCAGTTACTCGAGTACTTTTAATGAAAAACTGTTTTTT. The rearrangement uses TRBV6-5 and TRBJ1-4; D remains ambiguous. The CDR3 consists of 15 residues. V dropped 0 bases and J dropped 4 bases, with 9 bases sitting between them. Per germline, CDR1 MNHEY and CDR2 SVGAGI.

This chain uses TRBV19 with TRBJ1-2; 10 nucleotides agree with TRBD1. The J segment lost 2 bases and the V segment lost 4 bases, leaving 4 bases of the junction unmatched. From germline, CDR1 is LNHDA and CDR2 SQIVND (reference sequence). This CDR3 is built from 15 residues. The CDR3 region has the DNA TGTGCCAGTAGTACCTCGACAGGGGGCAACTATGGCTACACCTTC. This encodes CASSTSTGGNYGYTF.

This clone showed up just a few times. The CDR3 reads CASSDRPNTEAFF. The DNA for the CDR3 is TGTGCCAGTAGTGACAGACCCAACACTGAAGCTTTCTTT. The chain uses TRBV19 and TRBJ1-1, with D perhaps matching TRBD1 (5 bases). Germline V CDR1 and CDR2: LNHDA, SQIVND (reference sequence). The CDR3 contains 13 residues. The V and J ends lost 5 bases and 2 bases respectively, with 9 bases between them.

The chain joins TRBV5-4 to TRBJ2-7; possibly TRBD1 for D (6 bases). The CDR3 totals 16 residues. V shed 1 base and J shed 2 bases, with 16 bases lying between them. The V gene's germline CDR1 is SGHNT and CDR2 YYREEE (reference sequence). CDR3 protein: CASSLTIGGQTYEQYF. The CDR3 coding sequence is TGTGCCAGCAGCTTGACCATAGGAGGACAGACCTACGAGCAGTACTTC.

This clone was seen only a few times. This chain uses TRBV5-1 with TRBJ2-1; perhaps TRBD1 as D (6 bases). Trimming left V 0 bases short and J 10 bases short, with 11 bases between. Germline V gene data show CDR1 as SGHRS and CDR2 as YFSETQ. The CDR3 runs to 13 residues. The CDR3, as DNA: TGCGCCAGCAGCTTGGAGCGGACAGACGAGCAGTTCTTC. It specifies CASSLERTDEQFF.

This clone appeared once. The V call is TRBV19, the J call TRBJ2-7, with TRBD1 matching 7 bases. The length of the CDR3 is 15 residues. Unmatched junction bases numbered 6, after V lost 3 bases and J lost 1 base. CDR1 LNHDA and CDR2 SQIVND come from the germline V gene (reference sequence). The CDR3 reads CASSIIGTASYEQYF. Here the CDR3 DNA reads TGTGCCAGTAGTATCATTGGGACAGCGTCCTACGAGCAGTACTTC.

V is TRBV5-1 and J is TRBJ2-2; no clear D. Germline CDR1 SGHRS, CDR2 YFSETQ. Trimming removed 9 bases at V and 0 bases at J, with 6 bases between. The CDR3 spans 12 residues. Here the CDR3 reads CATLTNTGELFF. The DNA of the CDR3 is TGCGCCACACTGACGAACACCGGGGAGCTGTTTTTT.